This T cell receptor (beta chain) was identified during a study of human T cells and chemical hapten exposure. Per the germline V gene, CDR1 is LGHNA and CDR2 is YNFKEQ. CDR3 length: 15 amino acids. With V trimmed by 1 base and J by 5 bases, 6 bases remained unmatched. TCRdb itself ran the RACE reads through MiXCR, one entry per CDR3 protein. The sample has 65,000 to 95,000 distinct CDR3 sequences, 7% to 9.5% seen once. Time point here: healthy volunteer bleed at 6 weeks. Total RNA extraction was carried out from unfractionated whole blood. Study observations and caveats: No change in TCRs above 1 in 1000 frequency was produced by DPC sensitization.

Points on this clonotype: Its specificity is not known.

The gene calls are TRBV4-2 and TRBJ2-5, with 8 bases matching TRBD2. The sequenced sample consisted of whole blood. This TCR derives from a female donor in good health. Some clones in this sample may be carry-over from other donors' samples. The CDR3 loop reads CASSQAGGPLETQYF. For the CDR3, the DNA is TGTGCCAGCAGCCAAGCGGGGGGGCCTTTGGAGACCCAGTACTTC.